These 11 T cell receptor beta chains originate from one sample sequenced in a study of OX40 agonist ivuxolimab in advanced cancers. The repertoire was sequenced with immunoSEQ multiplex PCR; TCRdb's copy has only in-frame clones and lacks some. The table shows approximately 90,000 clones, with roughly 84% occurring only once. The material was CD4+ or CD8+ T cells sorted from blood, obtained in a trial of the OX40 agonist ivuxolimab. The receptor source for this set is an adult with an advanced solid tumor such as melanoma, head and neck, liver or kidney cancer.

There are a few counts of this clone. The genes are TRBV2 and TRBJ1-1; D uncertain. The CDR3 totals 13 residues. The germline V gene encodes CDR1 SNHLY and CDR2 FYNNEI. V was shortened by 8 bases and J by 1 base, with 11 bases between the two germline ends. The DNA of the CDR3 is TGTGCCAGCCGTCCGGTAAGGAACACTGAAGCTTTCTTT. This translates into CASRPVRNTEAFF. The full variable domain, rest sourced from reference TRBV2 and TRBJ1-1, is EPEVTQTPSHQVTQMGQEVILRCVPISNHLYFYWYRQILGQKVEFLVSFYNNEISEKSEIFDDQFSVERPDGSNFTLKIRSTKLEDSAMYFCASRPVRNTEAFFGQGTRLTVV.

The chain recombines TRBV9 with TRBJ2-3; D remains ambiguous. CDR1 is SGDLS and CDR2 is YYNGEE in the germline V gene. The CDR3 sequence is 13 residues long. Trimming left V 2 bases short and J 8 bases short, with 12 bases between. Written as DNA, the CDR3 is TGTGCCAGCAGCGTTAAGACGGATGGTACGCAGTATTTT. Its protein product is CASSVKTDGTQYF.

This clone has only one observation. The V call is TRBV27, the J call TRBJ2-7, with D possibly being TRBD2 (6 bases). The germline CDR1 and CDR2 sequences are MNHEY and SMNVEV (reference sequence). The germline V and J ends were trimmed by 3 bases and 0 bases, with 15 bases remaining between them. This CDR3 comprises 16 residues. In DNA, the CDR3 is TGTGCCAGCAGTTTGGGCAGCGGGTTCAGCTCCTACGAGCAGTACTTC. This gives the protein CASSLGSGFSSYEQYF.

This chain links TRBV6-5 with TRBJ1-2; D is perhaps TRBD1 (5 bases). The CDR3 loop spans 12 amino acids. With 8 bases removed from V and 4 bases from J, the gap between germline ends came to 11 bases. Germline CDR1 and CDR2: MNHEY and SVGAGI. The DNA for the CDR3 is TGTGCCAGCTTTGGGGGTACCTATGGCTACACCTTC. Translated: CASFGGTYGYTF.

This chain uses TRBV4-1 with TRBJ2-7, with a weak D call TRBD1 (7 bases). Between the trimmed V and J ends, which lost 0 bases and 3 bases, there was a span of 12 bases. This CDR3 region has 15 residues. Germline V gene sequence: CDR1 MGHRA, CDR2 YSYEKL. The CDR3 sequence: CASSQEEGQSYEQYF. Written as DNA, the CDR3 is TGCGCCAGCAGCCAAGAGGAGGGACAGAGCTACGAGCAGTACTTC.

The chain carries TRBV5-4 and TRBJ2-4; 7 positions agree with TRBD1. In germline, CDR1 is SGHNT, CDR2 YYREEE (reference sequence). The ends lost 4 bases at V and 8 bases at J; junction bases unmatched: 3. The CDR3 runs to 12 residues. The CDR3 region is CASSDRDDIQYF. The CDR3 DNA is TGTGCCAGCAGCGACAGGGACGACATTCAGTACTTC.

The rearrangement uses TRBV30 and TRBJ2-1, with 11 nucleotides matching TRBD2. Germline values: CDR1 GTSNPN, CDR2 SVGIG (reference sequence). There are 16 residues in the CDR3. The J segment lost 4 bases and the V segment lost 1 base, leaving 6 bases of the junction unmatched. As DNA, the CDR3 is TGTGCCTGGAGTGAGCTAGCGGGAGGACGATACAATGAGCAGTTCTTC. Amino acids: CAWSELAGGRYNEQFF.

The rearrangement joins TRBV7-2 to TRBJ2-7, with 11 nucleotides matching TRBD2. Trimming removed 4 bases from V and 4 bases from J; junction bases left unmatched: 6. This CDR3 is built from 15 residues. Germline CDR1 is SGHTA and CDR2 is FQGNSA. The CDR3 loop is CASSSLAGDSYEQYF. The CDR3 DNA sequence: TGTGCCAGCAGCTCACTAGCGGGAGATTCTTACGAGCAGTACTTC.

The V call is TRBV5-4, the J call TRBJ2-3, with D maybe TRBD2 (5 bases). The germline V gene encodes CDR1 SGHNT and CDR2 YYREEE (reference sequence). V gave up 1 base and J gave up 6 bases, with 15 bases separating them. The CDR3 sequence is 15 residues long. The CDR3 sequence is CASSLIGEMGDTQYF. CDR3 nucleotides: TGTGCCAGCAGCTTGATTGGGGAGATGGGGGATACGCAGTATTTT.

The V call is TRBV7-2, the J call TRBJ1-2; D is possibly TRBD1 (6 bases). Germline assignment: CDR1 SGHTA and CDR2 FQGNSA. V was pared by 2 bases and J by 4 bases, with 14 bases between. This CDR3 comprises 15 residues. CDR3 region: CASSLLDRDTYGYTF. The CDR3 region has the DNA TGTGCCAGCAGCTTACTGGACCGGGACACCTATGGCTACACCTTC.

The chain has TRBV19 and TRBJ2-2, with D unresolved. The germline V gene encodes CDR1 LNHDA and CDR2 SQIVND (reference sequence). V lost 7 bases, J lost 4 bases, and 13 bases lay in between. This CDR3 spans 14 amino acids. The CDR3 sequence is CASNGPAGTGELFF. The CDR3 DNA sequence: TGTGCCAGTAACGGACCGGCTGGCACCGGGGAGCTGTTTTTT.